The 28 T cell receptor beta chains below were found in one sample sequenced in a study of cytomegalovirus exposure and HLA in healthy donors. The PCR contained 60 Vbeta and 13 Jbeta primers. Data came from immunoSEQ multiplex PCR; TCRdb stores just in-frame clones and leaves some out. Altogether approximately 160,000 clones are present, about 81% being singletons, with the ten largest covering roughly 2%. Sequencing used PBMCs. All receptors come from a woman aged 18-30 years in good health and CMV-seronegative.

The chain combines TRBV9 with TRBJ2-5, with D possibly being TRBD2 (7 bases). Trimming removed 0 bases at V and 5 bases at J, with 11 bases between. Germline V gene sequence: CDR1 SGDLS, CDR2 YYNGEE. This CDR3 region has 14 residues. CDR3 amino acids: CASSVARGRETQYF. The DNA of the CDR3 is TGTGCCAGCAGCGTAGCGCGGGGGCGGGAGACCCAGTACTTC.

This chain connects TRBV9 to TRBJ2-3; the match to TRBD1 covers 10 bases. The V gene end was trimmed by 3 bases and the J gene end by 4 bases; junction bases not matched to a gene: 8. CDR3 length: 16 amino acids. Germline assignment: CDR1 SGDLS and CDR2 YYNGEE. CDR3: CASSDGTGEMADTQYF. Written as DNA, the CDR3 is TGTGCCAGCAGCGACGGGACAGGGGAGATGGCAGATACGCAGTATTTT.

The genes are TRBV2 and TRBJ2-3; 7 nucleotides agree with TRBD2. In germline, CDR1 is SNHLY, CDR2 FYNNEI. Trimming removed 6 bases from V and 2 bases from J; junction bases left unmatched: 5. The CDR3 has 14 residues. The DNA of the CDR3 is TGTGCCAGCAGGGGACTACTCCACACAGATACGCAGTATTTT. Its protein product is CASRGLLHTDTQYF.

This chain connects TRBV7-2 to TRBJ2-6; D is perhaps TRBD2 (6 bases). The CDR3 runs 16 residues. Deletions cut 1 base from V and 1 base from J, with 8 bases between. Germline loops: CDR1 SGHTA, CDR2 FQGNSA. This CDR3 is CASSLDGTSGANVLTF. CDR3 DNA sequence: TGTGCCAGCAGCTTAGACGGGACTTCTGGGGCCAACGTCCTGACTTTC.

This chain uses TRBV7-7 with TRBJ2-2, with 9 bases fitting TRBD1. The ends lost 5 bases at V and 4 bases at J; junction bases unmatched: 2. This CDR3 has 14 residues. Per germline, CDR1 SSHAT and CDR2 FNYEAQ (reference sequence). CDR3 in amino acids: CASSQQGATGELFF. In DNA form, the CDR3 reads TGTGCCAGCAGCCAACAGGGGGCCACCGGGGAGCTGTTTTTT.

The genes are TRBV5-1 and TRBJ2-1, with 8 bases identical to TRBD2. The CDR3 is made up of 13 amino acids. The germline V gene encodes CDR1 SGHRS and CDR2 YFSETQ. V dropped 5 bases and J dropped 7; count of bases not matched to a gene: 5. CDR3: CASRWTSQNEQFF. The CDR3 bases are TGCGCCAGCAGATGGACTAGCCAAAATGAGCAGTTCTTC.

J is TRBJ2-7 and V is TRBV4-2, with D maybe TRBD1 (5 bases). CDR1 and CDR2 (germline): LGHNA, YNFKEQ. V lost 1 base and J 4 bases, leaving 11 bases between the germline ends. This CDR3 has 14 amino acids. CDR3 loop: CASSQGDQGYEQYF. DNA for the CDR3: TGTGCCAGCAGCCAAGGCGACCAGGGTTACGAGCAGTACTTC.

This sequence joins TRBV5-1 and TRBJ2-1; D unresolved. CDR1 SGHRS and CDR2 YFSETQ come from the germline V gene. V lost 0 bases and J lost 10, with 11 bases in between. CDR3 size: 13 residues. CDR3 in DNA: TGCGCCAGCAGCTTGGCCACTGGTACGGAGCAGTTCTTC. Its translation: CASSLATGTEQFF.

This clone appeared once. The rearrangement links TRBV4-2 to TRBJ2-3; 13 bases map to TRBD2. V gave up 5 bases and J gave up 4 bases; unmatched junction bases: 9. The CDR3 contains 17 residues. The germline gives CDR1 LGHNA, CDR2 YNFKEQ. The CDR3 bases are TGTGCCAGCAGCTACGGACTAGCGGGAGACCTGTCAGATACGCAGTATTTT. It encodes CASSYGLAGDLSDTQYF.

The gene calls are TRBV5-6 and TRBJ1-5; D gene unclear. This CDR3 is 13 amino acids long. V was trimmed by 0 bases and J by 6 bases, leaving 7 bases between them. Germline CDR1 reads SGHDT; CDR2 reads YYEEEE. CDR3 residues: CASSLAVGQPQHF. CDR3 in DNA: TGTGCCAGCAGCTTGGCCGTCGGTCAGCCCCAGCATTTT.

The V and J genes are TRBV5-4 and TRBJ2-1; 7 bases map to TRBD1. The CDR3 is 14 residues long. The V segment lost 4 bases and the J segment 4 bases; nucleotides outside the gene matches: 5. Germline V lookup: CDR1 SGHNT, CDR2 YYREEE (reference sequence). The CDR3 bases are TGTGCCAGCAGCGCGACAGGGCCTTACAATGAGCAGTTCTTC. Its protein is CASSATGPYNEQFF. The complete variable domain, with remaining parts taken from reference TRBV5-4 and TRBJ2-1, reads ETGVTQSPTHLIKTRGQQVTLRCSSQSGHNTVSWYQQALGQGPQFIFQYYREEENGRGNFPPRFSGLQFPNYSSELNVNALELDDSALYLCASSATGPYNEQFFGPGTRLTVL.

This chain uses TRBV18 with TRBJ2-5, with 9 positions matching TRBD1. The germline V gene encodes CDR1 KGHSH and CDR2 LQKENI. V was pared by 6 bases and J by 5 bases, with 7 bases of the junction left unmatched. CDR3 length equals 14 residues. DNA of the CDR3: TGTGCCAGCTCTTCCGGGACAGGGCATGAGACCCAGTACTTC. This sequence encodes CASSSGTGHETQYF.

The rearrangement joins TRBV5-4 to TRBJ2-2, with a tentative D call TRBD2 (6 bases). V dropped 2 bases and J dropped 6 bases, with 14 bases sitting between them. The CDR3 contains 15 residues. The germline V gene has CDR1 SGHNT and CDR2 YYREEE (reference sequence). The CDR3 is CASSFGGRRAGELFF. For the CDR3, the DNA is TGTGCCAGCAGCTTCGGGGGACGGCGAGCCGGGGAGCTGTTTTTT.

The chain carries TRBV6-6 and TRBJ2-3, with unresolved D. This CDR3 contains 14 residues. Germline loops: CDR1 MNHNY, CDR2 SVGAGI (reference sequence). Trimming cost V 1 base and J 3 bases, with 8 bases left between them. CDR3 in amino acids: CASSYYQKTDTQYF. The CDR3 region has the DNA TGTGCCAGCAGTTACTATCAGAAGACAGATACGCAGTATTTT.

In its sample, this clone was seen once. The gene calls are TRBV28 and TRBJ2-7, with 9 bases that match TRBD1. This CDR3 has 15 residues. J was trimmed by 5 bases and V by 8 bases; bases with no gene match: 13. From germline, CDR1 is MDHEN and CDR2 SYDVKM. The CDR3 loop is CASLGWDRDQDEQYF. The CDR3 DNA reads TGTGCCAGCCTAGGGTGGGACAGGGATCAGGACGAGCAGTACTTC.

The J gene is TRBJ1-2, the V gene TRBV4-1; the D is unclear. Germline CDR1 reads MGHRA; CDR2 reads YSYEKL. Trimming left V 8 bases short and J 3 bases short, with 22 bases between. This CDR3 contains 16 residues. In DNA, the CDR3 is TGCGCCAGCGCTCCCGATCCGGGAGGGTCCTACTATGGCTACACCTTC. Amino acid sequence: CASAPDPGGSYYGYTF.

V gene TRBV2 combines with J gene TRBJ1-1, with 7 bases that match TRBD1. The J segment lost 6 bases and the V segment lost 7 bases, leaving 8 bases of the junction unmatched. The V gene's germline CDR1 is SNHLY and CDR2 FYNNEI. The CDR3 runs to 13 residues. CDR3 nucleotide sequence: TGTGCCAGCACTACGACAGGGTTCCCTGAAGCTTTCTTT. Amino acids: CASTTTGFPEAFF.

The chain carries TRBV5-6 and TRBJ1-1, with D perhaps matching TRBD1 (6 bases). Germline CDR1 is SGHDT and CDR2 is YYEEEE. V gave up 0 bases and J gave up 3 bases, with 6 bases separating them. This CDR3 has 13 residues. The CDR3 coding sequence is TGTGCCAGCAGCTTGGACAGGGACACTGAAGCTTTCTTT. It encodes CASSLDRDTEAFF.

The chain carries TRBV6-1 and TRBJ1-5; D is uncertain. The CDR3 is made up of 14 amino acids. CDR1 and CDR2 (germline): MNHNS, SASEGT. V lost 5 bases and J lost 3, with 11 bases in between. CDR3 amino acids: CASSFSTVNQPQHF. The CDR3 DNA reads as TGTGCCAGCAGTTTTTCCACGGTCAATCAGCCCCAGCATTTT.

The chain couples TRBV19 to TRBJ1-4; 9 positions match TRBD1. Germline V gene data show CDR1 as LNHDA and CDR2 as SQIVND (reference sequence). Trimming removed 5 bases from V and 8 bases from J; junction bases left unmatched: 9. The CDR3 totals 15 residues. The DNA of the CDR3 is TGTGCCAGTAGTGCCCACAGGGGGCCCCTCGAAAAACTGTTTTTT. Its translation: CASSAHRGPLEKLFF. The full variable domain, with the rest looked up from reference TRBV19 and TRBJ1-4, is DGGITQSPKYLFRKEGQNVTLSCEQNLNHDAMYWYRQDPGQGLRLIYYSQIVNDFQKGDIAEGYSVSREKKESFPLTVTSAQKNPTAFYLCASSAHRGPLEKLFFGSGTQLSVL.

This clone came up once. The junction differs from germline at one of its ends, possibly a read error. The chain combines TRBV29-1 with TRBJ2-5, with TRBD2 identical over 9 bases. The CDR3 covers 15 residues. The germline CDR1 and CDR2 sequences are SQVTM and ANQGSEA. The CDR3 sequence is CSVEGPSGEQETQYF. CDR3 in DNA: TGCAGCGTCGAAGGTCCTAGCGGGGAGCAAGAGACCCAGTACTTC.

The J gene is TRBJ2-4, the V gene TRBV14; D is undetermined. Trimming pared 0 bases from V and 0 bases from J, leaving 9 bases between. The CDR3 spans 16 residues. Germline V lookup: CDR1 SGHDN, CDR2 FVKESK. CDR3 nucleotide sequence: TGTGCCAGCAGCCAAGACGAATCACTAGCCAAAAACATTCAGTACTTC. Protein sequence: CASSQDESLAKNIQYF.

The chain links TRBV5-1 to TRBJ2-5; no clear D gene. The CDR3 extends over 14 amino acids. From germline, CDR1 is SGHRS and CDR2 YFSETQ. Trimming took off 0 bases at V and 0 bases at J, with 6 bases between the two ends. The chain's CDR3 is CASSLAFYQETQYF. CDR3 DNA sequence: TGCGCCAGCAGCTTGGCTTTCTACCAAGAGACCCAGTACTTC. Using reference TRBV5-1 and TRBJ2-5 for the parts outside the CDR3, the full variable domain is KAGVTQTPRYLIKTRGQQVTLSCSPISGHRSVSWYQQTPGQGLQFLFEYFSETQRNKGNFPGRFSGRQFSNSRSEMNVSTLELGDSALYLCASSLAFYQETQYFGPGTRLLVL.

The chain is built from TRBV6-5 and TRBJ2-3, with 7 nucleotides matching TRBD1. The germline CDR1 and CDR2 sequences are MNHEY and SVGAGI. Trimming removed 0 bases from V and 5 bases from J; junction bases left unmatched: 8. The CDR3 length is 16 residues. The CDR3 protein is CASSYSFNRGIDTQYF. CDR3 DNA sequence: TGTGCCAGCAGTTACTCATTTAACAGGGGTATAGATACGCAGTATTTT.

This clone is a singleton in its sample. The rearrangement links TRBV6-6 to TRBJ1-2, with D perhaps TRBD1 (5 bases). This CDR3 region has 12 residues. Germline CDR1 and CDR2: MNHNY and SVGAGI (reference sequence). Trimming shortened V by 8 bases and J by 1 base, and 8 bases separated the two germline ends. The CDR3: CASDDSNYGYTF. CDR3 sequence (DNA): TGTGCCAGCGATGACAGTAACTATGGCTACACCTTC.

The rearrangement links TRBV28 to TRBJ1-1; D not resolved. V was cut by 2 bases and J by 4 bases, with 11 bases left in between. The CDR3 runs 14 residues. CDR1 is MDHEN, CDR2 SYDVKM, per germline. CDR3 nucleotides: TGTGCCAGCAGTTTACGACACCGGGGCACTGAAGCTTTCTTT. Protein: CASSLRHRGTEAFF.

As concerns this clone: A junction end diverges from the germline sequence, so it may reflect a read error. The chain recombines TRBV7-9 with TRBJ2-4, with unresolved D. CDR1 is SEHNR and CDR2 is FQNEAQ in the germline V gene (reference sequence). This CDR3 comprises 18 residues. Written as DNA, the CDR3 is TGTTCCAGCAGCTTAGCCATCGTCGGGTCGGGTGCCAAAAACATTCAGTACTTC. Translated, it gives CSSSLAIVGSGAKNIQYF.

This clone was picked up one time. Relative to the germline gene, one junction end is altered; a read error may explain this. The rearrangement links TRBV7-9 to TRBJ2-5; 13 positions match TRBD2. Per germline, CDR1 SEHNR and CDR2 FQNEAQ (reference sequence). The CDR3 length is 16 residues. CDR3 region: CSSSPGTSGVGETQYF. The CDR3 coding sequence is TGTTCCAGCAGCCCAGGGACTAGCGGGGTTGGGGAGACCCAGTACTTC.